A single sample is the source of the 9 T cell receptor beta chains below, sequenced in a study of cytomegalovirus exposure and HLA in healthy donors. The study ran its PCR with 60 Vbeta and 13 Jbeta primers. Clones were sequenced by immunoSEQ multiplex PCR, and TCRdb holds only the in-frame ones, with some missing. The table lists roughly 120,000 clones, 82% of them singletons, with approximately 10% in the top ten. The specimen was PBMCs. These receptor sequences come from a male donor in good health and CMV-seropositive.

The gene calls are TRBV7-2 and TRBJ1-2, with 10 nucleotides matching TRBD1. V lost 4 bases to trimming and J lost 4 bases; unmatched junction nucleotides: 6. From germline, CDR1 is SGHTA and CDR2 FQGNSA. The CDR3 consists of 15 residues. DNA for the CDR3: TGTGCCAGCAGCTCGACAGGGGGCGTTAGCTATGGCTACACCTTC. Its protein is CASSSTGGVSYGYTF. Supplemented by reference TRBV7-2 and TRBJ1-2, the full variable domain reads GAGVSQSPSNKVTEKGKDVELRCDPISGHTALYWYRQSLGQGLEFLIYFQGNSAPDKSGLPSDRFSAERTGGSVSTLTIQRTQQEDSAVYLCASSSTGGVSYGYTFGSGTRLTVV.

As for this clone: Other DNA sequences in this sample translate to the same CDR3. The rearrangement links TRBV7-6 to TRBJ2-7; 7 nucleotides align to TRBD2. The CDR3 runs to 14 residues. Germline CDR1 SGHVS, CDR2 FNYEAQ. The ends lost 1 base at V and 3 bases at J; junction bases unmatched: 3. The DNA of the CDR3 is TGTGCCAGCAGCTTAGGGCCGGGGGGCTACGAGCAGTACTTC. It translates to CASSLGPGGYEQYF.

This clone has just a few counts. The CDR3 end shows no conserved phenylalanine or tryptophan, and so a read error is likely. The DNA is left out, because the CDR3 cannot be placed on it with certainty; the CDR3 is given as TCRdb lists it. This chain joins TRBV6-1 and TRBJ2-4; the table's D call, TRBD1, has no DNA check behind it. The CDR3 is 9 residues long, counting both termini. In germline, CDR1 is MNHNS, CDR2 SASEGT. CDR3 in amino acids: CASSVLPGG.

The V gene is TRBV18, the J gene TRBJ1-1; unclear D gene. Germline V gene sequence: CDR1 KGHSH, CDR2 LQKENI. The V and J ends lost 6 bases and 2 bases respectively, with 10 bases between them. The CDR3 runs to 13 residues. The CDR3: CASSQQFNTEAFF. CDR3 DNA: TGTGCCAGCTCTCAACAGTTTAACACTGAAGCTTTCTTT.

The chain links TRBV19 to TRBJ2-3, with a weak D call TRBD2 (6 bases). The CDR3 covers 11 residues. In germline, CDR1 is LNHDA, CDR2 SQIVND (reference sequence). V lost 3 bases and J lost 8, with 6 bases in between. CDR3 coding DNA: TGTGCCAGTAGTATGGGGGGTACGCAGTATTTT. This translates into CASSMGGTQYF.

The rearrangement joins TRBV7-8 to TRBJ2-1; unclear D gene. Germline V gene lookup returns CDR1 SGHVS and CDR2 FQNEAQ. This CDR3 region has 14 residues. The V end was cut by 3 bases, the J end by 6 bases, with 12 bases between. Written as DNA, the CDR3 is TGTGCCAGCAGCTTCTATGGTCCGGGCAATGAGCAGTTCTTC. Encoded protein: CASSFYGPGNEQFF.

V usage is TRBV11-2 and J usage is TRBJ1-4, with D perhaps TRBD1 (6 bases). The CDR3 contains 13 residues. Trimming left V 5 bases short and J 14 bases short, with 18 bases between. Germline lookup yields CDR1 SGHAT and CDR2 FQNNGV. CDR3 region: CASSPRARTELFF. DNA of the CDR3: TGTGCCAGCAGCCCGAGGGCCCGGACAGAGCTGTTTTTT. The full variable domain, rest sourced from reference TRBV11-2 and TRBJ1-4, is EAGVAQSPRYKIIEKRQSVAFWCNPISGHATLYWYQQILGQGPKLLIQFQNNGVVDDSQLPKDRFSAERLKGVDSTLKIQPAKLEDSAVYLCASSPRARTELFFGSGTQLSVL.

The chain combines TRBV27 with TRBJ2-7; D gene uncertain. CDR1 and CDR2 (germline): MNHEY, SMNVEV (reference sequence). The length of the CDR3 is 11 residues. V lost 2 bases and J lost 7, with 6 bases in between. CDR3 bases: TGTGCCAGCAGTTTAGGTACTGAGCAGTACTTC. Protein sequence: CASSLGTEQYF.

This chain joins TRBV4-3 and TRBJ2-3; 8 nucleotides align to TRBD2. The V gene's germline CDR1 is LGHNA and CDR2 YSLEER. The CDR3 runs to 19 residues. The V gene end was trimmed by 0 bases and the J gene end by 0 bases; junction bases not matched to a gene: 11. The CDR3 coding sequence is TGCGCCAGCAGCCAAGATCTATTACGGGCTAGCGGGAGCACAGATACGCAGTATTTT. Translation: CASSQDLLRASGSTDTQYF.